These 23 T cell receptor beta chains were sequenced from one sample in a study of blood T cell repertoires in COVID-19. TCRdb's table, derived via immunoSEQ multiplex PCR, lists solely in-frame clones and lacks some. The table has under 200,000 clones, roughly 80% seen once. The sample taken for sequencing was peripheral blood. These receptors came from a woman aged 40 to 50 with COVID-19, enrolled during active disease.

The chain uses TRBV9 and TRBJ1-2; TRBD1 matches at 7 bases. Germline CDR1 and CDR2: SGDLS and YYNGEE. This CDR3 is built from 15 residues. The ends lost 4 bases at V and 2 bases at J; junction bases unmatched: 8. The CDR3 DNA reads as TGTGCCAGCAGCCCCCCGGGACAGCGGAACTATGGCTACACCTTC. This codes for CASSPPGQRNYGYTF.

This chain links TRBV4-2 with TRBJ2-1, with 10 nucleotides matching TRBD2. This CDR3 is built from 16 residues. Losses at the gene ends were 0 bases for V and 4 bases for J; bases not matched to a gene: 3. The germline gives CDR1 LGHNA, CDR2 YNFKEQ. CDR3 in DNA: TGTGCCAGCAGCCAAGAAGCGGGGGGGCGGTACAATGAGCAGTTCTTC. Amino acids: CASSQEAGGRYNEQFF.

This clone was observed once. CDR3 nucleotides: TGTGCCACGACCGACAGGGCGGATGAAAAACTGTTTTTT. Encoded protein: CATTDRADEKLFF. J is TRBJ1-4 and V is TRBV10-3, with 7 bases that match TRBD1. V shed 10 bases and J 6 bases; nucleotides not matched to a gene: 8. The CDR3 length is 13 residues. Germline V gene lookup returns CDR1 ENHRY and CDR2 SYGVKD.

Points on this clone: Other DNA sequences in the sample encode the same CDR3. The chain has TRBV7-9 and TRBJ2-5; TRBD2 matches at 8 bases. Germline V gene data show CDR1 as SEHNR and CDR2 as FQNEAQ (reference sequence). The CDR3 sequence is 14 residues long. Trimming took 2 bases from V and 2 from J; bases not matched to a gene: 1. CDR3 sequence reads: CASSLIAGQETQYF. DNA for the CDR3: TGTGCCAGCAGCTTAATAGCGGGGCAAGAGACCCAGTACTTC.

The chain uses TRBV12-3 or TRBV12-4 and TRBJ2-1; D possibly corresponds to TRBD1 (5 bases). CDR3 length equals 12 residues. Trimming stripped 3 bases from V and 13 bases from J, with 13 bases between. CDR3 DNA sequence: TGTGCCAGCAGTTTGTGGACCAGGGAACAGTTCTTC. Translation gives CASSLWTREQFF.

In nucleotides, the CDR3 is TGTGCCACCAGCAGAGGGGACAGCGAGCAGTTCTTC. Its protein product is CATSRGDSEQFF. The chain carries TRBV15 and TRBJ2-1, with 7 nucleotides matching TRBD1. This CDR3 spans 12 amino acids. From germline, CDR1 is LNHNV and CDR2 YYDKDF (reference sequence). The J segment lost 10 bases and the V segment lost 1 base, leaving 1 base of the junction unmatched. The full variable domain, with the rest looked up from reference TRBV15 and TRBJ2-1, is DAMVIQNPRYQVTQFGKPVTLSCSQTLNHNVMYWYQQKSSQAPKLLFHYYDKDFNNEADTPDNFQSRRPNTSFCFLDIRSPGLGDTAMYLCATSRGDSEQFFGPGTRLTVL.

The chain recombines TRBV7-2 with TRBJ2-7; TRBD1 matches 8 bases. CDR3 size: 13 residues. From germline, CDR1 is SGHTA and CDR2 FQGNSA. The V segment lost 2 bases and the J segment 7 bases; nucleotides outside the gene matches: 4. Here the CDR3 reads CASSLQGAREQYF. CDR3 DNA: TGTGCCAGCAGCTTACAGGGGGCGCGGGAGCAGTACTTC.

The chain uses TRBV5-1 and TRBJ1-2, with 7 bases aligning to TRBD1. Germline V gene lookup returns CDR1 SGHRS and CDR2 YFSETQ. CDR3 length: 11 amino acids. J gave up 6 bases and V 9 bases, and 5 bases lay outside the gene matches. CDR3 residues: CATNQGDGYTF. The CDR3 DNA sequence: TGCGCCACCAACCAGGGGGATGGCTACACCTTC.

The chain has TRBV5-4 and TRBJ2-3, with TRBD2 as a possible D gene (5 bases). Germline-derived CDR1 and CDR2 are SGHNT and YYREEE (reference sequence). V lost 0 bases to trimming and J lost 4 bases, with 9 bases between them. The CDR3 extends over 14 amino acids. CDR3 loop: CASSLELAADTQYF. In DNA form, the CDR3 reads TGTGCCAGCAGCTTGGAGCTAGCTGCAGATACGCAGTATTTT.

The rearrangement joins TRBV2 to TRBJ1-2; possibly TRBD1 for D (5 bases). Trimming took 11 bases from V and 0 from J, leaving 16 bases between them. Germline values: CDR1 SNHLY, CDR2 FYNNEI. CDR3 length: 14 amino acids. The CDR3 region has the DNA TGTGCCCTTAGCAAGGGGTCGGCTAACTATGGCTACACCTTC. This codes for CALSKGSANYGYTF.

Only one count was recorded for this clone. The chain employs TRBV27 and TRBJ2-1; D is perhaps TRBD2 (6 bases). Trimming removed 2 bases from V and 9 bases from J, with 8 bases in between. Germline V gives CDR1 MNHEY, CDR2 SMNVEV (reference sequence). The CDR3 length is 12 residues. CDR3 DNA: TGTGCCAGCAGTTTACCGGGAGCTGAGCAGTTCTTC. It codes for CASSLPGAEQFF.

The chain carries TRBV4-2 and TRBJ1-1; a weak D match, TRBD1 (6 bases). This CDR3 is built from 14 residues. V dropped 1 base and J dropped 1 base, with 7 bases sitting between them. CDR1 is LGHNA and CDR2 is YNFKEQ in the germline V gene. CDR3 sequence reads: CASSQGTANTEAFF. CDR3 coding DNA: TGTGCCAGCAGCCAAGGGACAGCGAACACTGAAGCTTTCTTT.

J is TRBJ1-5 and V is TRBV7-2, with 8 positions matching TRBD1. The CDR3 is 15 residues long. V lost 6 bases and J lost 6; bases outside the gene matches: 10. Germline CDR1 SGHTA, CDR2 FQGNSA. This CDR3 reads CASSPTGADGQPQHF. In nucleotides, the CDR3 is TGTGCCAGCAGTCCGACAGGGGCTGATGGTCAGCCCCAGCATTTT.

The chain joins TRBV7-9 to TRBJ2-7; weak D call: TRBD1 (6 bases). Germline V gene lookup returns CDR1 SEHNR and CDR2 FQNEAQ (reference sequence). There are 14 residues in the CDR3. Trimming stripped 4 bases from V and 6 bases from J, with 16 bases between. The CDR3 DNA reads TGTGCCAGCAGCTACAGGGCGGGCCGGGGCGAGCAGTACTTC. It specifies CASSYRAGRGEQYF.

J is TRBJ2-2 and V is TRBV5-1; maybe TRBD2 (6 bases). CDR3 length equals 13 residues. Trimming shortened V by 2 bases and J by 5 bases, and 7 bases separated the two germline ends. Germline V gene data show CDR1 as SGHRS and CDR2 as YFSETQ. The CDR3 nucleotides read TGCGCCAGCAGCTTCGGGGGAACCGGGGAGCTGTTTTTT. Translation: CASSFGGTGELFF.

J is TRBJ2-3 and V is TRBV14; weak D call: TRBD1 (6 bases). This CDR3 is built from 18 residues. Germline assignment: CDR1 SGHDN and CDR2 FVKESK. V was clipped by 1 base and J by 3 bases, with 20 bases between them. The CDR3 DNA reads TGTGCCAGCAGCCAAGGCCCAAGGGGGTTTAAGGGGACAGATACGCAGTATTTT. This gives the protein CASSQGPRGFKGTDTQYF.

CDR3 bases: TGTGCCAGCAGCTTGACCGGGACAGAGTATGGCTACACCTTC. It yields the protein CASSLTGTEYGYTF. This rearrangement joins TRBV7-2 to TRBJ1-2; 7 bases are a match to TRBD1. V lost 3 bases and J lost 5; bases outside the gene matches: 6. The CDR3 sequence is 14 residues long. The germline gives CDR1 SGHTA, CDR2 FQGNSA.

V usage is TRBV6-1 and J usage is TRBJ1-4, with TRBD1 identical over 10 bases. The CDR3 sequence is 16 residues long. Germline CDR1 reads MNHNS; CDR2 reads SASEGT. Trimming took 8 bases from V and 1 from J; bases not matched to a gene: 7. The DNA for the CDR3 is TGTGCCAGCCGTGGGGGACAGGGGTTAACTAATGAAAAACTGTTTTTT. Translating gives CASRGGQGLTNEKLFF.

The rearrangement uses TRBV5-1 and TRBJ2-7; 8 nucleotides line up with TRBD2. The CDR3 covers 15 residues. J was trimmed by 2 bases and V by 0 bases; bases with no gene match: 4. Germline-derived CDR1 and CDR2 are SGHRS and YFSETQ. The CDR3 protein is CASSLVSSGPYEQYF. The CDR3 DNA sequence: TGCGCCAGCAGCTTGGTGTCTAGCGGGCCCTACGAGCAGTACTTC.

V gene TRBV4-3 combines with J gene TRBJ2-1; 8 bases align to TRBD2. Germline V gene lookup returns CDR1 LGHNA and CDR2 YSLEER. With 0 bases clipped from V and 4 bases from J, the junction kept 2 bases outside the gene matches. The CDR3 covers 15 residues. CDR3 in DNA: TGCGCCAGCAGCCAAGAAACTAGCGGATACAATGAGCAGTTCTTC. It is translated as CASSQETSGYNEQFF.

The chain carries TRBV7-9 and TRBJ2-3, with a possible D match to TRBD2 (5 bases). Germline CDR1 reads SEHNR; CDR2 reads FQNEAQ (reference sequence). The CDR3 length is 14 residues. V was shortened by 0 bases and J by 5 bases, with 9 bases between the two germline ends. The CDR3 DNA is TGTGCCAGCAGCTTAGCCCAGGCGGGAGATACGCAGTATTTT. Its translation is CASSLAQAGDTQYF.

The chain has TRBV18 and TRBJ1-5; D is possibly TRBD1 (5 bases). The germline V gene has CDR1 KGHSH and CDR2 LQKENI. CDR3 length equals 13 residues. V was pared by 8 bases and J by 6 bases, with 14 bases between. The CDR3 bases are TGTGCCAGCACCAGGGTTCGTGGTCAGCCCCAGCATTTT. Translated: CASTRVRGQPQHF.

The rearrangement links TRBV4-3 to TRBJ2-7, with 7 positions matching TRBD2. Unmatched junction bases numbered 9, after V lost 1 base and J lost 3 bases. Germline V gives CDR1 LGHNA, CDR2 YSLEER. This CDR3 is 16 amino acids long. Written as DNA, the CDR3 is TGCGCCAGCAGCCAAGGACTGGCGGGGGAGATCTACGAGCAGTACTTC. Translated: CASSQGLAGEIYEQYF.